This passage covers 2 T cell receptor beta chains from one sample sequenced in a study of cytomegalovirus exposure and HLA in healthy donors. This PCR relied on a set of 60 Vbeta primers and 13 Jbeta primers. Some clones are missing from TCRdb's copy, which holds only in-frame ones; the method was immunoSEQ multiplex PCR. Among approximately 100,000 clones listed, 70% to 80% were seen once. The sample comprised PBMCs. These receptors all stem from a man between 50 and 59 years old in good health and CMV-seropositive.

The gene calls are TRBV4-1 and TRBJ2-3; D gene ambiguous. Trimming removed 1 base at V and 1 base at J, with 6 bases between. The CDR3 is 14 residues long. Germline loops: CDR1 MGHRA, CDR2 YSYEKL. Here the CDR3 reads CASSQVDRTDTQYF. CDR3 sequence (DNA): TGCGCCAGCAGCCAAGTAGATCGCACAGATACGCAGTATTTT.

The rearrangement uses TRBV30 and TRBJ2-1; D not certain. V gave up 4 bases and J gave up 0 bases, with 7 bases separating them. The CDR3 covers 13 residues. The germline CDR1 and CDR2 sequences are GTSNPN and SVGIG (reference sequence). CDR3 in DNA: TGTGCCTGGAACCCGGGCTCCTACAATGAGCAGTTCTTC. Residues: CAWNPGSYNEQFF.